This T cell receptor beta chain was profiled in a study of T cells in Graves' hyperthyroidism and ophthalmopathy. The V end was cut by 3 bases, the J end by 1 base, with 9 bases between. The CDR3 runs 14 residues. Germline V gene lookup returns CDR1 MNHEY and CDR2 SMNVEV (reference sequence). Absence of ophthalmopathy progression within 18 months defined stable Graves' hyperthyroidism. Aged 18 to 65, the patients had hyperthyroidism that was newly diagnosed and had lasted under 2 months. Amplified regions were TCR beta CDR3 sequences from RNA transcripts. HTBI primers were used for first-round RT-PCR of the TCR CDR3. TCRdb independently ran MiXCR on the multiplex PCR reads; one entry per CDR3 protein. The data show approximately 420,000 distinct CDR3 sequences, 15% seen once. This clonotype was counted many times.

The genes are TRBV27 and TRBJ1-1, with a tentative D call TRBD1 (6 bases). The sequenced sample consisted of blood. This sequence was found in a woman in her twenties or thirties with Graves' hyperthyroidism. This CDR3 is CASSFGTPNTEAFF. The CDR3 DNA sequence: TGTGCCAGCAGTTTTGGGACACCGAACACTGAAGCTTTCTTT.